This TCR beta chain stems from a study of OX40 agonist ivuxolimab in advanced cancers. The protocol was immunoSEQ multiplex PCR, while the TCRdb copy is restricted to in-frame clones and leaves out a portion. The profile shows more than 20,000 clones, about nine tenths of them singletons. There are 15 residues in the CDR3. Germline V gene lookup returns CDR1 SNHLY and CDR2 FYNNEI. The germline V and J ends were trimmed by 5 bases and 2 bases, with 15 bases remaining between them. The material was CD4+ or CD8+ T cells sorted from blood, obtained in a trial of the OX40 agonist ivuxolimab. The source is an adult with an advanced solid tumor such as melanoma, head and neck, liver or kidney cancer. J is TRBJ1-2 and V is TRBV2; no clear D. The CDR3 loop reads CASSFYNQENYGYTF. As DNA, the CDR3 is TGTGCCAGCAGTTTCTACAATCAGGAAAACTATGGCTACACCTTC.